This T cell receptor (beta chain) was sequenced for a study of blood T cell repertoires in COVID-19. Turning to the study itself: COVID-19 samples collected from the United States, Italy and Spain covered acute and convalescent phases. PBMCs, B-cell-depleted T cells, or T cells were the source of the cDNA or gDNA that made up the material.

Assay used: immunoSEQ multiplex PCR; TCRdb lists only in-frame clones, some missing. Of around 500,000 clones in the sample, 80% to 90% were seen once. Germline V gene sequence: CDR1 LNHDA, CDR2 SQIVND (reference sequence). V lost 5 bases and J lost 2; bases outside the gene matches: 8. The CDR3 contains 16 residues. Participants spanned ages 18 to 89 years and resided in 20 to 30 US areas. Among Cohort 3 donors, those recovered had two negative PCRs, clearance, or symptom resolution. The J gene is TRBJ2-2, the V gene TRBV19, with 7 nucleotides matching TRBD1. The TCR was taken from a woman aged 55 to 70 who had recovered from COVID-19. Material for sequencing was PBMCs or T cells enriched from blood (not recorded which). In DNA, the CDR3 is TGTGCCAGTAGTTCAAGGACAGGACCAAACACCGGGGAGCTGTTTTTT. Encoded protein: CASSSRTGPNTGELFF.